This passage covers 11 T cell receptor beta chains from one sample sequenced in a study of regulatory T cells in long-lasting Graves disease (dated by TCRdb to about 2021). The time point label corresponds to: newly diagnosed GD, antithyroid drugs for less than 3 months. For both TCR sequencing and RNA sequencing, RNA was extracted from PBMCs using TRIzol. The protocol used for the library was multiplex PCR. The instrument given in TCRdb is Illumina HiSeq 4000. TCR beta libraries were built with iRepertoire HTBI primers and Arm-PCR amplification of CDR3 regions. The raw public data were reprocessed by TCRdb itself: fastp quality trimming at Q25, MiXCR clonotype calling, in-frame beta chains only. Here each entry gathers all rows of one CDR3 protein and keeps the most common genes and DNA. For this sample there are roughly 520,000 distinct CDR3 sequences; around 12% appear just once. Roughly 8.9% of the sample is in the top ten clones.

The data also belong to a second study, concerning T cells in Graves' hyperthyroidism and ophthalmopathy.

The sample in question was peripheral blood mononuclear cells (PBMCs), obtained at new diagnosis, from a patient treated with antithyroid drugs. These receptors were taken from a woman younger than 45 with Graves disease. Donor details come from another sample of the same person, matched by shared clones.

This clonotype was recorded at least ten times. The CDR3 loop is CASRKGTGTDQPQHF. The CDR3, as DNA: TGTGCCAGCAGAAAAGGCACAGGGACGGATCAGCCCCAGCATTTT. The chain combines TRBV6-1 with TRBJ1-5; perhaps TRBD1 as D (6 bases). CDR1 and CDR2 from the germline V gene are MNHNS and SASEGT. Trimming took off 6 bases at V and 5 bases at J, with 17 bases between the two ends. The CDR3 totals 15 residues.

Many counts were recorded for this clonotype. The chain joins TRBV4-1 to TRBJ1-2, with D perhaps TRBD1 (6 bases). This CDR3 contains 13 residues. Trimming stripped 4 bases from V and 2 bases from J, with 8 bases between. The germline gives CDR1 MGHRA, CDR2 YSYEKL. The CDR3 coding sequence is TGCGCCAGCAGCCGGACAGACAACTATGGCTACACCTTC. Translated, it gives CASSRTDNYGYTF.

The table lists this clonotype with many counts. V usage is TRBV29-1 and J usage is TRBJ1-2, with D perhaps TRBD1 (6 bases). Germline-derived CDR1 and CDR2 are SQVTM and ANQGSEA. CDR3 length equals 14 residues. With 3 bases removed from V and 8 bases from J, the gap between germline ends came to 19 bases. As DNA, the CDR3 is TGCAGCGTTGAGGTTTGGGGGGCTGGAAGGGGCTACACCTTC. Its translation is CSVEVWGAGRGYTF.

The V gene is TRBV6-1, the J gene TRBJ2-1; no definite D call. The CDR3 loop spans 16 amino acids. Trimming pared 8 bases from V and 2 bases from J, leaving 19 bases between. Germline values: CDR1 MNHNS, CDR2 SASEGT. CDR3 residues: CASDDRPLAPYNEQFF. For the CDR3, the DNA is TGTGCCAGCGACGACCGGCCCCTGGCGCCCTACAATGAGCAGTTCTTC.

This clonotype was counted many times. The V and J genes are TRBV28 and TRBJ2-6; no clear D gene. Germline-derived CDR1 and CDR2 are MDHEN and SYDVKM. This CDR3 has 17 amino acids. Trimming pared 4 bases from V and 3 bases from J, leaving 16 bases between. The CDR3 loop reads CASSSQRRWHGANVLTF. Written as DNA, the CDR3 is TGTGCCAGCAGTTCGCAAAGACGGTGGCATGGGGCCAACGTCCTGACTTTC.

The rearrangement links TRBV6-1 to TRBJ1-1; 9 nucleotides line up with TRBD1. There are 15 residues in the CDR3. The V gene's germline CDR1 is MNHNS and CDR2 SASEGT. Trimming removed 6 bases from V and 1 base from J; junction bases left unmatched: 6. CDR3 protein: CASSRPTGGNTEAFF. CDR3 coding DNA: TGTGCCAGCAGCAGGCCGACAGGGGGGAACACTGAAGCTTTCTTT.

This clonotype was seen only once. The chain uses TRBV2 and TRBJ2-1, with D perhaps TRBD1 (5 bases). Trimming left V 4 bases short and J 0 bases short, with 10 bases between. The CDR3 is 15 amino acids. The germline gives CDR1 SNHLY, CDR2 FYNNEI. Here the CDR3 reads CASSVDRSSYNEQFF. Written as DNA, the CDR3 is TGTGCCAGCAGTGTCGACAGAAGCTCCTACAATGAGCAGTTCTTC. Full variable domain (rest looked up from reference TRBV2 and TRBJ2-1): EPEVTQTPSHQVTQMGQEVILRCVPISNHLYFYWYRQILGQKVEFLVSFYNNEISEKSEIFDDQFSVERPDGSNFTLKIRSTKLEDSAMYFCASSVDRSSYNEQFFGPGTRLTVL.

This clonotype was recorded many times. This chain's CDR3 is CASSNRGRLSNQPQHF. Here the CDR3 DNA reads TGTGCCAGCAGTAACAGGGGGCGTTTGAGCAATCAGCCCCAGCATTTT. The chain carries TRBV2 and TRBJ1-5; 9 nucleotides line up with TRBD1. CDR1 is SNHLY and CDR2 is FYNNEI in the germline V gene. V shed 5 bases and J 1 base; nucleotides not matched to a gene: 6. CDR3 length: 16 residues.

There are many counts of this clonotype. The chain combines TRBV19 with TRBJ2-3, with D maybe TRBD2 (5 bases). The CDR3 has 16 residues. V shed 2 bases and J shed 5 bases, with 17 bases lying between them. Germline CDR1 is LNHDA and CDR2 is SQIVND (reference sequence). The CDR3 loop reads CASSIFGRGYGDTQYF. The CDR3 nucleotides are TGTGCCAGTAGTATATTCGGGCGAGGGTACGGAGATACGCAGTATTTT.

This clonotype was seen more than once but under ten times. V is TRBV5-1 and J is TRBJ2-5, with 8 bases lining up with TRBD1. This CDR3 region has 16 residues. Trimming cost V 4 bases and J 5 bases; bases outside gene matches: 13. Germline values: CDR1 SGHRS, CDR2 YFSETQ. As DNA, the CDR3 is TGCGCCAGCAGCAGAGGCCCTCAGGGGGCGGGGGAGACCCAGTACTTC. This encodes CASSRGPQGAGETQYF. The full variable domain, in which reference TRBV5-1 and TRBJ2-5 provide the parts outside the CDR3, is KAGVTQTPRYLIKTRGQQVTLSCSPISGHRSVSWYQQTPGQGLQFLFEYFSETQRNKGNFPGRFSGRQFSNSRSEMNVSTLELGDSALYLCASSRGPQGAGETQYFGPGTRLLVL.

This clonotype was found many times. The chain links TRBV7-2 to TRBJ1-4; unclear D gene. CDR3 length: 15 residues. CDR1 is SGHTA and CDR2 is FQGNSA in the germline V gene. Trimming took 1 base from V and 6 from J, leaving 12 bases between them. CDR3 nucleotides: TGTGCCAGCAGCTTAGGATTCGGAGGTGATGAAAAACTGTTTTTT. It specifies CASSLGFGGDEKLFF.